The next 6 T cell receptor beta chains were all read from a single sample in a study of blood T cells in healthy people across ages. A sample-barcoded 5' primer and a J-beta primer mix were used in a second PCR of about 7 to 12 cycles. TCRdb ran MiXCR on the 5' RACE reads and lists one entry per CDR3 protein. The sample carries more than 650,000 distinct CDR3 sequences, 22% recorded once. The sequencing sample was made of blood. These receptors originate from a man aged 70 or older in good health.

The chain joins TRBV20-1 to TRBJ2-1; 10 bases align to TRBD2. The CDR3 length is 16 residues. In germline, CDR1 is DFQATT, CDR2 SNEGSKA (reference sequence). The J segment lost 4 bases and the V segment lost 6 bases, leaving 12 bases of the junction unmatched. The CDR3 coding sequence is TGCAGTGCCAGGGTTCCCGGGACTAGCGCATACAATGAGCAGTTCTTC. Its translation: CSARVPGTSAYNEQFF.

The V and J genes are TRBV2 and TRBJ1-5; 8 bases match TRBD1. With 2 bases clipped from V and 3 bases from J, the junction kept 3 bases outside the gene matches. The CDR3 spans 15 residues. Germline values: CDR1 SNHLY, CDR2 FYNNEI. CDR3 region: CASSEQGAVNQPQHF. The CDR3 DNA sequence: TGTGCCAGCAGTGAACAGGGGGCCGTCAATCAGCCCCAGCATTTT.

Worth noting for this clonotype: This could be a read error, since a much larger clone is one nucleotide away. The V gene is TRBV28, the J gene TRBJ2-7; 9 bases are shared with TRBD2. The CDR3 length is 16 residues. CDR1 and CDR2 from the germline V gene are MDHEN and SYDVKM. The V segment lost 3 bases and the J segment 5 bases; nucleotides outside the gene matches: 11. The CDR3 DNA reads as TGTGCCAGCAGTTTCCGACTAGCGGAGCTCACCCACGAGCAGTACTTC. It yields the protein CASSFRLAELTHEQYF.

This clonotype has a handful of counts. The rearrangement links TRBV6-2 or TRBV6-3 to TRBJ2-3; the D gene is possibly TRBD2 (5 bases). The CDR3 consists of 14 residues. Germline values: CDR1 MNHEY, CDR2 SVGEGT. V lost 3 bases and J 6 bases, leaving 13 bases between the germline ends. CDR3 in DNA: TGTGCCAGCAGTTATTCGTGGGAGAAGGATACGCAGTATTTT. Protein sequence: CASSYSWEKDTQYF.

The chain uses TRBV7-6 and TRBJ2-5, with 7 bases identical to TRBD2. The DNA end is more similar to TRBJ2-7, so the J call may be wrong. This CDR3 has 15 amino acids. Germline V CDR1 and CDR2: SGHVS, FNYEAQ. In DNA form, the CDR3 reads TGTGCCAGCAGCTTAAGGACTAGTAAGCTCGACGAGCAGTACTTC. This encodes CASSLRTSKLDEQYF.

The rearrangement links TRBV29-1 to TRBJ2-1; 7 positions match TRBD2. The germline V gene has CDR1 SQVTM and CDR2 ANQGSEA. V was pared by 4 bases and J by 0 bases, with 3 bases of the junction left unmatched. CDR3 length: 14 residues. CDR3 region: CSVVRTSSYNEQFF. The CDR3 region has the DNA TGCAGCGTTGTGAGGACTAGCTCCTACAATGAGCAGTTCTTC.